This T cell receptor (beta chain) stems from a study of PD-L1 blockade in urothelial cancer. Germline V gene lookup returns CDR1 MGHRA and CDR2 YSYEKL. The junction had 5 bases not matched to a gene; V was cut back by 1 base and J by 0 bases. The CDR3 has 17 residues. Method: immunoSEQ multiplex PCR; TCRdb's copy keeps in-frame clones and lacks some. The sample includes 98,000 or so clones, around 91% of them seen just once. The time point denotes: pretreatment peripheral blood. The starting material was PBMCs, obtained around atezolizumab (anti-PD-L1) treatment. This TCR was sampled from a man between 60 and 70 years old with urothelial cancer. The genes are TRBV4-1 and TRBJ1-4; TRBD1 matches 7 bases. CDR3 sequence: CASSQARDRATNEKLFF. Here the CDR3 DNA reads TGCGCCAGCAGCCAAGCCCGGGACAGAGCAACTAATGAAAAACTGTTTTTT.